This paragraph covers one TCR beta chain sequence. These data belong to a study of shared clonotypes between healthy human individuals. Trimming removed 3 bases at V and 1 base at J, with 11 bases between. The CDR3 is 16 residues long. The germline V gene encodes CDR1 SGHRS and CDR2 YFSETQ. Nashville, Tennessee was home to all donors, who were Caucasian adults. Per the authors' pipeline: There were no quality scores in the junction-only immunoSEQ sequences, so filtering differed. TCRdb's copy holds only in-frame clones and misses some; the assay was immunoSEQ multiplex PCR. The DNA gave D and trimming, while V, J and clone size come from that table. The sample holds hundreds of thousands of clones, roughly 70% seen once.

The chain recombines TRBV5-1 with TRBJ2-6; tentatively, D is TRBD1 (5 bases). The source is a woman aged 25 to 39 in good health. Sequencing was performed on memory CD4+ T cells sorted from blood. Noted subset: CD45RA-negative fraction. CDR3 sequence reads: CASSSNPGSGANVLTF. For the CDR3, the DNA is TGCGCCAGCAGCTCAAACCCAGGGTCTGGGGCCAACGTCCTGACTTTC.